The sequence of this TCR beta chain was determined in a study of CD8 T cells in ankylosing spondylitis. This clonotype was observed at least ten times. One entry per CDR3 protein results from TCRdb running MiXCR on the 5' RACE reads. The sample has 40,000 or so distinct CDR3 sequences, approximately 11% seen once. V was pared by 2 bases and J by 13 bases, with 12 bases between. The CDR3 contains 11 residues. CDR1 and CDR2 (germline): MNHNY, SVGAGI (reference sequence). The sequence was collected from a male donor with ankylosing spondylitis or in good health (not recorded which). The sample comprised blood, either unsorted or a sorted T cell fraction (not recorded which). The rearrangement links TRBV6-6 to TRBJ2-7, with D unresolved. CDR3 sequence: CASSYRRFLYF. For the CDR3, the DNA is TGTGCCAGCAGTTACCGCAGGTTCCTATACTTC.